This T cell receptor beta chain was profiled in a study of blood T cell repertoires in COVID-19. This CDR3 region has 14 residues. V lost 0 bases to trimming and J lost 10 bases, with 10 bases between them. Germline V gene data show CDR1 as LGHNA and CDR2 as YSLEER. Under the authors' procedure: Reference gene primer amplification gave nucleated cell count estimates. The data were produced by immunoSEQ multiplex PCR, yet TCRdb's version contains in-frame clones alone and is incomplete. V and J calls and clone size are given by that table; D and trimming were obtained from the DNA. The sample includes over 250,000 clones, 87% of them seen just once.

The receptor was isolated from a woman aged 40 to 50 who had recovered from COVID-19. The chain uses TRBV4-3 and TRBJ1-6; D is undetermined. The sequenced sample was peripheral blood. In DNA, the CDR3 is TGCGCCAGCAGCCAAGAACGGGTTAGATCACCCCTCCACTTT. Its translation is CASSQERVRSPLHF.